This T cell receptor beta chain derives from a study of shared clonotypes between healthy human individuals. Germline-derived CDR1 and CDR2 are MNHNY and SVGAGI (reference sequence). The CDR3 length is 15 residues. V was pared by 0 bases and J by 7 bases, with 6 bases of the junction left unmatched. There are many counts of this clone. Using immunoSEQ multiplex PCR, the repertoire was profiled, and TCRdb retains in-frame clones only, with some absent. This table holds 550,000 to 700,000 clones, 55% to 85% found once. Sequencing was performed on memory CD4+ T cells sorted from blood. Specified subset: CD45RA-negative fraction. The clonotype originates from a woman under 40 in good health. The chain recombines TRBV6-6 with TRBJ1-5; 7 bases align to TRBD1. The CDR3, as DNA: TGTGCCAGCAGTTACTCAACAGGGGACGTCCAGCCCCAGCATTTT. It specifies CASSYSTGDVQPQHF.